These 13 T cell receptor beta chains came from one sample sequenced in a study of shared clonotypes between healthy human individuals. Libraries were prepared by immunoSEQ multiplex PCR; TCRdb keeps only in-frame clonotypes and omits some of them. The data show 2 million to 3 million clones, approximately 93% seen once. Material: naive CD4+ T cells from PBMCs. Specified subset: CD45RA+ positively selected. The source of these receptors is a man between 18 and 29 years old in good health. Some clones in this sample may be carry-over from other donors' samples.

The CDR3 reads CASSQLTGLAGNYEQYF. CDR3 in DNA: TGCGCCAGCAGCCAACTAACGGGACTAGCGGGGAACTACGAGCAGTACTTC. V and J are TRBV4-1 and TRBJ2-7, with 13 bases aligning to TRBD2. The germline gives CDR1 MGHRA, CDR2 YSYEKL. The length of the CDR3 is 17 residues. V lost 2 bases to trimming and J lost 3 bases; unmatched junction nucleotides: 7.

This chain uses TRBV11-2 with TRBJ1-1, with D possibly being TRBD1 (5 bases). Per the germline V gene, CDR1 is SGHAT and CDR2 is FQNNGV. The germline V and J ends were trimmed by 2 bases and 1 base, with 14 bases remaining between them. This CDR3 comprises 16 residues. As DNA, the CDR3 is TGTGCCAGCAGCTTAACAACAGGCTTTAAGAACACTGAAGCTTTCTTT. Protein: CASSLTTGFKNTEAFF.

This chain uses TRBV11-2 with TRBJ1-2; the D gene is possibly TRBD1 (6 bases). V shed 5 bases and J shed 4 bases, with 17 bases lying between them. The germline V gene encodes CDR1 SGHAT and CDR2 FQNNGV. The length of the CDR3 is 15 residues. The DNA of the CDR3 is TGTGCCAGCAGCCCCACGCAAAGGGGGGGCTATGGCTACACCTTC. Translated, it gives CASSPTQRGGYGYTF.

This rearrangement joins TRBV6-5 to TRBJ2-7; the D gene is possibly TRBD2 (6 bases). The CDR3 sequence is 13 residues long. Trimming removed 7 bases from V and 4 bases from J, with 14 bases in between. Looked up from germline, CDR1 is MNHEY and CDR2 is SVGAGI. The CDR3 DNA sequence: TGTGCCAGCAAGCCACGGGCGGGGTACGAGCAGTACTTC. As protein: CASKPRAGYEQYF.

This chain links TRBV7-2 with TRBJ2-3; TRBD2 aligns across 8 bases. This CDR3 spans 17 amino acids. V shed 2 bases and J 0 bases; nucleotides not matched to a gene: 7. Germline CDR1 reads SGHTA; CDR2 reads FQGNSA. CDR3 protein: CASSLYGSGVSTDTQYF. The CDR3 region has the DNA TGTGCCAGCAGCTTATATGGTAGCGGGGTTAGCACAGATACGCAGTATTTT.

The chain has TRBV4-1 and TRBJ1-5; TRBD1 matches 8 bases. The ends lost 1 base at V and 0 bases at J; junction bases unmatched: 2. The CDR3 length is 16 residues. Germline assignment: CDR1 MGHRA and CDR2 YSYEKL. CDR3 sequence reads: CASSQAGQASNQPQHF. CDR3 DNA sequence: TGCGCCAGCAGCCAAGCGGGACAGGCTAGCAATCAGCCCCAGCATTTT.

V usage is TRBV28 and J usage is TRBJ2-5, with 9 nucleotides matching TRBD1. Germline V gives CDR1 MDHEN, CDR2 SYDVKM. The CDR3 covers 13 residues. The V segment lost 10 bases and the J segment 1 base; nucleotides outside the gene matches: 4. The CDR3 DNA reads as TGTGCCACTAACAGGGGGCTCCAAGAGACCCAGTACTTC. Its protein product is CATNRGLQETQYF.

The chain recombines TRBV7-3 with TRBJ2-1; D perhaps matches TRBD2 (6 bases). Germline CDR1 reads SGHTA; CDR2 reads FQGTGA. Trimming pared 1 base from V and 7 bases from J, leaving 11 bases between. CDR3 length equals 14 residues. This CDR3 is CASSLSRDSNEQFF. CDR3 in DNA: TGTGCCAGCAGCTTAAGCCGGGACTCAAATGAGCAGTTCTTC.

The rearrangement joins TRBV5-1 to TRBJ2-3, with 9 nucleotides matching TRBD2. The CDR3 is made up of 16 amino acids. Germline V gene data show CDR1 as SGHRS and CDR2 as YFSETQ. Losses at the gene ends were 6 bases for V and 5 bases for J; bases not matched to a gene: 13. The CDR3 sequence is CASTDVPGLAGDTQYF. The CDR3 DNA sequence: TGCGCCAGCACCGACGTGCCGGGACTAGCAGGAGATACGCAGTATTTT.

This sequence joins TRBV4-3 and TRBJ2-5, with TRBD1 matching 7 bases. With 0 bases clipped from V and 5 bases from J, the junction kept 9 bases outside the gene matches. The CDR3 loop spans 16 amino acids. Germline CDR1 is LGHNA and CDR2 is YSLEER. CDR3 residues: CASSQDKARGWETQYF. CDR3 DNA: TGCGCCAGCAGCCAAGACAAAGCCAGGGGGTGGGAGACCCAGTACTTC.

The chain employs TRBV28 and TRBJ1-4, with D possibly matching TRBD1 (5 bases). The CDR3 consists of 21 residues. V was trimmed by 4 bases and J by 1 base, leaving 28 bases between them. Germline-derived CDR1 and CDR2 are MDHEN and SYDVKM. DNA of the CDR3: TGTGCCAGCAGTTCAGACGAATGGAGGGACGTAGGAAAAAAAACTAATGAAAAACTGTTTTTT. Protein: CASSSDEWRDVGKKTNEKLFF. The whole variable domain, filled in from reference TRBV28 and TRBJ1-4, reads DVKVTQSSRYLVKRTGEKVFLECVQDMDHENMFWYRQDPGLGLRLIYFSYDVKMKEKGDIPEGYSVSREKKERFSLILESASTNQTSMYLCASSSDEWRDVGKKTNEKLFFGSGTQLSVL.

V gene TRBV6-1 combines with J gene TRBJ2-2, with D possibly TRBD2 on 6 matching bases. Germline values: CDR1 MNHNS, CDR2 SASEGT. The CDR3 consists of 16 residues. The V and J ends lost 2 bases and 1 base respectively, with 11 bases between them. DNA for the CDR3: TGTGCCAGCAGTGAATTTGGGGGACTGAACACCGGGGAGCTGTTTTTT. Translated: CASSEFGGLNTGELFF.

The rearrangement uses TRBV7-2 and TRBJ2-1; 7 bases line up with TRBD1. J lost 7 bases, V lost 5 bases, and 14 bases had no gene match. The CDR3 spans 16 residues. Germline lookup yields CDR1 SGHTA and CDR2 FQGNSA. CDR3 in amino acids: CASSDRQGGFPNEQFF. CDR3 DNA: TGTGCCAGCAGCGATCGACAGGGCGGATTTCCAAATGAGCAGTTCTTC. Full variable domain (rest looked up from reference TRBV7-2 and TRBJ2-1): GAGVSQSPSNKVTEKGKDVELRCDPISGHTALYWYRQSLGQGLEFLIYFQGNSAPDKSGLPSDRFSAERTGGSVSTLTIQRTQQEDSAVYLCASSDRQGGFPNEQFFGPGTRLTVL.